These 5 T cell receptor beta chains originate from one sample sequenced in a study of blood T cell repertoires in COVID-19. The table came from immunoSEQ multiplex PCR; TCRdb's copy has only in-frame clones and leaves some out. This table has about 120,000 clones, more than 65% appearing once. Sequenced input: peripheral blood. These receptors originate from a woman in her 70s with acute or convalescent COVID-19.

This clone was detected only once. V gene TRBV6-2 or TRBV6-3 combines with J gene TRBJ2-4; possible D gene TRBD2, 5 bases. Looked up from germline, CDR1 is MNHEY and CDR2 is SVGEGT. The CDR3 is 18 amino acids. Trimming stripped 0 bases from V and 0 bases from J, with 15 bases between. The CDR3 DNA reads TGTGCCAGCAGTTACTCGAGTATACGGGGTCTAGCCAAAAACATTCAGTACTTC. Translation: CASSYSSIRGLAKNIQYF.

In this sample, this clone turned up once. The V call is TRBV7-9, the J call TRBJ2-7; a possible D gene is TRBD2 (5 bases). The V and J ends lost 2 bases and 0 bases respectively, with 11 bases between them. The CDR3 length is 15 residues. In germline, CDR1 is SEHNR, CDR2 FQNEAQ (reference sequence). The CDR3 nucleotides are TGTGCCAGCAGCTTATCGGGGATCAGCTCCTACGAGCAGTACTTC. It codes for CASSLSGISSYEQYF.

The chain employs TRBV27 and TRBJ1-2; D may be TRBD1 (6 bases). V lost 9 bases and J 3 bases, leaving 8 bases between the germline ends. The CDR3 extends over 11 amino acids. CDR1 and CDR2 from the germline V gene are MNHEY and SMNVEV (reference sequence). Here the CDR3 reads CASRTDYGYTF. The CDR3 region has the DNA TGTGCCAGTCGGACAGACTATGGCTACACCTTC.

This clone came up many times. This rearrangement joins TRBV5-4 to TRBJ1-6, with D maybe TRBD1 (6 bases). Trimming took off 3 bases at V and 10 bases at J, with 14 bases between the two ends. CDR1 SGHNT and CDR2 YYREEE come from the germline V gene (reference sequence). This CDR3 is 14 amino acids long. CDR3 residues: CASSSRGLGSPLHF. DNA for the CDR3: TGTGCCAGCAGCTCCAGGGGCCTGGGGTCACCCCTCCACTTT.

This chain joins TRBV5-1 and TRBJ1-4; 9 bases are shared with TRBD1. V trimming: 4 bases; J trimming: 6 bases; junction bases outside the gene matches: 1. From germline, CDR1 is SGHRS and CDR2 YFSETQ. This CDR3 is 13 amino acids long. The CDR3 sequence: CASSRDRDEKLFF. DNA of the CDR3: TGCGCCAGCAGCCGGGACAGGGATGAAAAACTGTTTTTT.